The entry below describes one TCR beta chain. The antigen remains unidentified. The record originates from a study of immune cell composition in non-small cell lung cancer. Study-wide findings and caveats: Lung squamous cell carcinoma tumours had significantly higher top 10 clone scores and productive clonality than lung adenocarcinoma. Tumour-associated clones >0.5% occurred in approximately 32% of adenocarcinomas, over 60% of squamous.

Only in-frame clones appear in the TCRdb table, and some are missing; sequencing was by immunoSEQ multiplex PCR. The sample records some 9,100 clones, around 68% being singletons. The CDR3 contains 14 residues. V was pared by 1 base and J by 5 bases, with 12 bases between. Germline V gives CDR1 SGDLS, CDR2 YYNGEE. Frozen unsorted single-cell suspensions supplied the genomic DNA. The sample comprised lung tumor tissue. The receptor was derived from a human donor with non-small cell lung cancer. The gene calls are TRBV9 and TRBJ1-1; D is possibly TRBD1 (6 bases). The CDR3 spells CASSVSGGLTEAFF. In DNA form, the CDR3 reads TGTGCCAGCAGCGTATCCGGGGGCCTAACTGAAGCTTTCTTT.